Listed here are 8 T cell receptor beta chains from one sample, sequenced in a study of cytomegalovirus exposure and HLA in healthy donors. 60 Vbeta and 13 Jbeta primers were used in PCR. Repertoires were generated with immunoSEQ multiplex PCR, while TCRdb's copy carries only in-frame clones and drops some. The table records over 130,000 clones, 61% of them present only once. Sequencing was done on a sample of PBMCs. The receptors derive from a male donor in good health and CMV-seronegative.

The chain is built from TRBV6-6 and TRBJ1-2; no reliable D call. The germline CDR1 and CDR2 sequences are MNHNY and SVGAGI (reference sequence). Between the trimmed V and J ends, which lost 6 bases and 7 bases, there was a span of 12 bases. The CDR3 consists of 12 residues. CDR3 residues: CASRGDSGGYTF. CDR3 in DNA: TGTGCCAGCAGGGGAGATTCGGGTGGCTACACCTTC.

The genes are TRBV7-2 and TRBJ1-5; tentative D call: TRBD1 (6 bases). The CDR3 is 14 residues long. Trimming took off 4 bases at V and 6 bases at J, with 13 bases between the two ends. Germline V gives CDR1 SGHTA, CDR2 FQGNSA. The CDR3: CASSSGQFSQPQHF. The CDR3 coding sequence is TGTGCCAGCAGCTCTGGACAGTTCAGTCAGCCCCAGCATTTT.

This clone has just a few counts. This chain joins TRBV23-1 and TRBJ1-6; 8 bases match TRBD1. TRBV23-1 has ORF status, its function being uncertain. This CDR3 contains 18 residues. The V segment lost 3 bases and the J segment 5 bases; nucleotides outside the gene matches: 12. The CDR3 is CASSHSNRQGSNNSPLHF. The CDR3 DNA reads as TGCGCCAGCAGTCACTCTAACCGACAGGGGTCGAATAATTCACCCCTCCACTTT.

The chain uses TRBV7-3 and TRBJ1-6; weak D call: TRBD1 (5 bases). V was shortened by 7 bases and J by 6 bases, with 13 bases between the two germline ends. The germline CDR1 and CDR2 sequences are SGHTA and FQGTGA. The CDR3 has 14 residues. For the CDR3, the DNA is TGTGCCAGCAAGGCGGGACTGACTAATTCACCCCTCCACTTT. As protein: CASKAGLTNSPLHF.

This clone was seen once. V usage is TRBV7-6 and J usage is TRBJ1-1; 7 nucleotides match TRBD1. The junction had 4 bases not matched to a gene; V was cut back by 0 bases and J by 0 bases. The CDR3 is 16 amino acids. Germline V gene data show CDR1 as SGHVS and CDR2 as FNYEAQ. The CDR3 is CASSLARGRMNTEAFF. For the CDR3, the DNA is TGTGCCAGCAGCTTAGCTAGGGGGCGGATGAACACTGAAGCTTTCTTT.

The chain recombines TRBV5-8 with TRBJ1-3, with D uncertain. V was cut by 1 base and J by 1 base, with 24 bases left in between. CDR3 length equals 20 residues. Germline V CDR1 and CDR2: SGHTS, YDEGEE. The CDR3 sequence is CASSLIRLIGSAQSGNTIYF. The CDR3 nucleotides read TGTGCCAGCAGCTTGATCCGACTGATCGGGTCTGCCCAATCTGGAAACACCATATATTTT.

The J gene is TRBJ2-7, the V gene TRBV28; 9 bases are a match to TRBD1. The germline CDR1 and CDR2 sequences are MDHEN and SYDVKM. This CDR3 has 17 amino acids. V was clipped by 2 bases and J by 5 bases; unmatched bases: 13. CDR3 DNA sequence: TGTGCCAGCAGTTTAGATTTAGGGGGGGACAGGGTCCACGAGCAGTACTTC. Protein sequence: CASSLDLGGDRVHEQYF.

The chain carries TRBV30 and TRBJ1-6; TRBD1 is a possible D gene (5 bases). The V end lost 0 bases, the J end lost 8 bases, and 14 bases lay between the germline ends. Germline values: CDR1 GTSNPN, CDR2 SVGIG (reference sequence). This CDR3 comprises 15 residues. Here the CDR3 reads CAWSVRQSGDSPLHF. In DNA form, the CDR3 reads TGTGCCTGGAGTGTACGACAGAGTGGGGATTCACCCCTCCACTTT.